The clone carrying this TCR beta chain has at least ten counts. What it binds is not known. RNA transcripts gave rise to amplified TCR beta CDR3 regions. First-round RT-PCR of the TCR CDR3 relied on the HTBI primer set. TCRdb reprocessed the multiplex PCR reads with MiXCR, giving one entry per CDR3 protein. In the table there are 500,000 or so distinct CDR3 sequences, 15% to 20% of which are singletons. This sample is part of a study of T cells in Graves' hyperthyroidism and ophthalmopathy. General study findings and limits: Model predictions of ophthalmopathy came a median roughly 6.4 months before onset.

V was pared by 4 bases and J by 0 bases, with 5 bases of the junction left unmatched. CDR3 size: 15 residues. Germline CDR1 is DFQATT and CDR2 is SNEGSKA (reference sequence). Sequenced sample: blood. The receptor comes from a woman between 18 and 29 years old with Graves' ophthalmopathy. The rearrangement uses TRBV20-1 and TRBJ2-7; TRBD2 matches at 11 bases. The CDR3: CSAIPSGGSSYEQYF. The CDR3 DNA sequence: TGCAGTGCTATTCCTAGCGGGGGGAGCTCCTACGAGCAGTACTTC.